This TCR beta chain stems from a study of T-cell memory formation after mild COVID-19 (dated by TCRdb to the early 2020s). About the investigation overall: TCR sequence clusters from the two donors were found to be largely donor specific. The cohort was made up of two young adult volunteers, one female and one male, who were previously healthy. In two donors, T-cell clones that expanded and contracted after mild COVID-19 were followed by sequencing TCRalpha and TCRbeta repertoires longitudinally. Here is what the overall study found, with its caveats: Only two mild cases were covered by the study, and larger cohorts that include severe cases with pre-infection samples were considered necessary. Some responding clones were found in pre-infection memory, which suggests that pre-existing cross-reactive memory T cells took part in the SARS-CoV-2 response. SARS-CoV-2 specificity of the second-wave clones peaking on day 37 was not confirmed. Clones that contracted from day 15 to 85 showed balanced CD4/CD8 phenotypes, whereas a second wave of clones that expanded from day 15 to 37 leaned towards CD4+. Contracting CD4+ clones were located mainly in the CM and EM memory subsets, whereas CD8+ clones were found to be enriched in EMRA.

PBMCs were isolated by Ficoll-Paque density gradient centrifugation. This clonotype was found once. What antigen it recognizes has not been identified. No clone much larger than this one lies a single base away; base qualities are absent. On its own, one read is weak support. CDR1 is given as LNHDA and CDR2 as SQIVND, both from the germline V gene (reference sequence). Cut back by 3 bases and 2 bases, the V and J ends lie 10 bases apart. The CDR3 covers 15 residues, taking in both the cysteine and the phenylalanine. Just the 45-base CDR3 DNA is kept, in frame starting at base 1. Data came from an Illumina NovaSeq 6000. Using 5'RACE with constant-segment primers, TCRalpha and TCRbeta cDNA libraries were constructed, with sample barcodes and unique molecular identifiers added in the process. RNA was extracted from every sample with Trizol reagent. Libraries were amplified in two PCR steps, with a second sample barcode and Illumina TruSeq adapters added in the second step. Sequencing of libraries was performed on an Illumina NovaSeq with 2 x 150 bp paired-end reads. The published analysis was carried out like this. Reads were demultiplexed and collapsed into UMI-guided consensus sequences with migec v1.2.7. With mixcr v2.1.11, UMI consensuses were aligned to TRA and TRB V and J templates and assembled into clonotypes. Clonotypes were classified as expanded or contracted when called significant by both edgeR and NoisET, with noise models trained on biological replicates. For edgeR calls, the thresholds were a false discovery rate-adjusted p below 0.01 and a log2 fold-change of 1. PCA with hierarchical clustering of max-normalized trajectories of the 1000 most abundant clonotypes was used as exploratory dynamics analysis. The CD4 or CD8 phenotype of responding clones was assigned using the separately sequenced CD4+ and CD8+ repertoires. TCRdb's own reprocessing of the public reads used fastp at Q25 and MiXCR and kept productive beta chains. Here each entry gathers all rows of one CDR3 protein and keeps the most common genes and DNA. The V and J calls were not made by the authors but by TCRdb's processing. The sample table holds over 250,000 distinct CDR3 sequences, of which less than 20% were seen once. The ten biggest clones cover 22% of the sample.

The clonotype was recovered from a man between 18 and 29 years old who had mild COVID-19 (a few samples of this study predate the infection). The sample titles of this study are shuffled in the database, so cell type and time point are left out; the donor was told from shared clones. In this chain, TRBV19 is recombined with TRBJ1-4; 6 matching bases give a weak D call of TRBD1. The sample taken for sequencing was PBMCs or a T cell subset sorted from them (not recorded which). The nucleotide sequence is TGTGCCAGTAGTATGGTGGACAGTACTAATGAAAAACTGTTTTTT. It translates to CASSMVDSTNEKLFF.